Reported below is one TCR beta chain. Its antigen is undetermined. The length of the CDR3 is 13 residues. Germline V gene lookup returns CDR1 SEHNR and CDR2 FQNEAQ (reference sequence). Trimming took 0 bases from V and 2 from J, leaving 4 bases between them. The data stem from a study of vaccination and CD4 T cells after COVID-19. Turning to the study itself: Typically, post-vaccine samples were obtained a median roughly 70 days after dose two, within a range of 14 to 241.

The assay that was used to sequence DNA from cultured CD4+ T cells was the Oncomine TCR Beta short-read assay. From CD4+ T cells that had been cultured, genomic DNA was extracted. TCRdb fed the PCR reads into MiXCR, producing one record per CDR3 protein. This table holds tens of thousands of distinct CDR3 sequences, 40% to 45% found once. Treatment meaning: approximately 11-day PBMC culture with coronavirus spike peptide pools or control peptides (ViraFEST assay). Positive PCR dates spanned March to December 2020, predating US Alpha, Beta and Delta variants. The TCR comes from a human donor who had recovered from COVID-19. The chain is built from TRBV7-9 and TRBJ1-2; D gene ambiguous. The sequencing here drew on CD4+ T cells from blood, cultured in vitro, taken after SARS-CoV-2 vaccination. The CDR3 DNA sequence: TGTGCCAGCAGCTTAGCCGAGAACTATGGCTACACCTTC. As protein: CASSLAENYGYTF.